The 5 T cell receptor beta chains given below trace back to one sample, sequenced in a study of blood T cell repertoires in COVID-19. TCRdb's table, derived via immunoSEQ multiplex PCR, lists solely in-frame clones and lacks some. Among 110,000 or so clones listed, less than 85% were seen once. The sequenced sample was peripheral blood. All receptors come from a human donor in a cohort sampled during active or convalescent COVID-19.

This clone was observed once. J is TRBJ1-5 and V is TRBV11-2; weak D call: TRBD1 (6 bases). The CDR3 consists of 15 residues. Trimming removed 0 bases at V and 4 bases at J, with 10 bases between. Germline V lookup: CDR1 SGHAT, CDR2 FQNNGV. CDR3 in amino acids: CASSLEGHINQPQHF. The CDR3 nucleotides read TGTGCCAGCAGCTTAGAGGGACACATTAATCAGCCCCAGCATTTT.

In DNA, the CDR3 is TGTGCCAGCAGCTCAGGGGGCCGGGGGAACACTGAAGCTTTCTTT. Its translation is CASSSGGRGNTEAFF. The chain joins TRBV7-9 to TRBJ1-1; 8 bases align to TRBD1. Trimming took 4 bases from V and 1 from J; bases not matched to a gene: 5. The CDR3 runs to 15 residues. Per germline, CDR1 SEHNR and CDR2 FQNEAQ (reference sequence).

The V call is TRBV14, the J call TRBJ2-2; no clear D. The CDR3 is 16 residues long. The V gene lost 4 bases and the J gene lost 2 bases, with 14 bases spanning the gap. The germline V gene encodes CDR1 SGHDN and CDR2 FVKESK. In DNA, the CDR3 is TGTGCCAGCAGCCTGCCCCAGGCCCTCAACACCGGGGAGCTGTTTTTT. It is translated as CASSLPQALNTGELFF. Combining the CDR3 with reference TRBV14 and TRBJ2-2 gives the whole variable domain EAGVTQFPSHSVIEKGQTVTLRCDPISGHDNLYWYRRVMGKEIKFLLHFVKESKQDESGMPNNRFLAERTGGTYSTLKVQPAELEDSGVYFCASSLPQALNTGELFFGEGSRLTVL.

The genes are TRBV5-1 and TRBJ1-1; D remains unclear. The CDR3 consists of 13 residues. The ends were cut back, 3 bases at V and 5 bases at J, with 11 bases in the middle. Germline V gene data show CDR1 as SGHRS and CDR2 as YFSETQ. CDR3 in amino acids: CASSSGVRTEAFF. Written as DNA, the CDR3 is TGCGCCAGCAGCTCAGGTGTACGGACTGAAGCTTTCTTT.

The chain carries TRBV28 and TRBJ2-7; the D gene is possibly TRBD1 (5 bases). Trimming pared 3 bases from V and 3 bases from J, leaving 21 bases between. Per the germline V gene, CDR1 is MDHEN and CDR2 is SYDVKM. This CDR3 contains 17 residues. CDR3 sequence: CASSFGRGTVRDYEQYF. The CDR3 DNA follows: TGTGCCAGCAGTTTCGGAAGGGGCACGGTAAGGGACTACGAGCAGTACTTC.